The sequence of this T cell receptor beta chain was determined in a study of T cells in Graves' hyperthyroidism and ophthalmopathy (dated by TCRdb to the late 2010s). Background on the whole study: Peripheral blood was collected at initial diagnosis, before any treatment. In addition, the study compared T-cell repertoires in thyroid tissue and in blood from about 6 Graves' hyperthyroidism patients. TCR V-J signatures able to tell the groups apart were searched for in a discovery cohort of around 95 patients, of whom 43 had Graves' ophthalmopathy and 57 had stable Graves' hyperthyroidism. Whether ophthalmopathy could be predicted prospectively was tested in an independent validation cohort made up of 18 to 20 hyperthyroidism patients plus 17 patients who later progressed to ophthalmopathy. For training and testing, the roughly 100 patients in the discovery cohort were randomly divided in a 7:3 ratio. Following sampling, methimazole starting at 30 mg daily was given to hyperthyroidism patients, and high-dose intravenous methylprednisolone was given to ophthalmopathy patients. According to the paper, TCR Vbeta CDR3 sequencing was carried out on around 140 peripheral blood samples, which came from around 43 ophthalmopathy, around 74 hyperthyroidism and approximately 17 progressor patients. Summary of the overall study and its limitations: In cross-validation, a model built on a 13 V-J signature told ophthalmopathy apart from stable hyperthyroidism with approximately 91% sensitivity and approximately 81% specificity, and in testing the same model reached 80%/75%. Most expanded thyroid clonotypes (frequency above 0.001) were also found in blood, which suggests that blood repertoires may mirror thyroid immune responses. Sample size was not statistically predetermined, and blinding of investigators to group allocation was not performed. In validation, the model predicted progression to ophthalmopathy with approximately 71% sensitivity and roughly 75% specificity, a median of 6.5 months before onset.

CDR1 and CDR2, per the germline V gene, are SGHVS and FQNEAQ. The germline V end is reduced by 5 bases and the J end by 7 bases; junction bases left unmatched: 5. Measured from the cysteine to the phenylalanine, the CDR3 is 13 residues long. The read is trimmed to its CDR3 DNA, 39 bases read in frame from base 1. This clonotype was recorded at least ten times. This clone's antigen is unknown. Base qualities are missing; no much larger clone stands one base away. Hyperthyroidism patients were newly diagnosed, with disease duration under 2 months, and aged 18 to 65 years. Patients with uncontrolled infections, other autoimmune diseases, pregnancy or lactation were excluded. Diagnoses relied on clinical symptoms, serum thyroxine and TRAb, thyroid ultrasound and orbital computed tomography. Blood from progressor patients was drawn when they were first diagnosed with hyperthyroidism, before any ophthalmopathy symptoms appeared. PBMCs were separated from about 10 ml of fresh peripheral blood using Ficoll-Paque density gradient centrifugation. Progressor patients were defined as those initially diagnosed with Graves' hyperthyroidism in whom ophthalmopathy developed during follow-up. Trizol reagent was used to extract total RNA, and RNA quality was then checked on an Agilent 2100 Bioanalyzer.

Amplification of TCR beta CDR3 regions was carried out from RNA transcripts. The first round of RT-PCR for the TCR CDR3 was performed with the HTBI primer set and the Qiagen OneStep RT-PCR kit. The libraries were constructed in a second round of multiplex PCR and then size-selected and purified. Sequencing of the libraries was done on an Illumina HiSeq2000 using paired-end 100 bp reads. From the authors' description of their analysis: SOAPnuke was used to process the raw data, with reads discarded if the reads contained adapters or uncalled bases, had a mean Phred below 15, or lacked an exact constant-primer or identifier match. High-quality paired reads were merged with COPE v1.2.5, and unique nucleotide sequences were defined as clonotypes. MiTCR v1.1 was used to align clonotypes to the IMGT TRBV, TRBD and TRBJ reference segments. Analysis was restricted to V-J combinations with a frequency above 0.0001, which covered about 99% of repertoires. The TCS score was defined as F50 (clonal expansion) divided by E x V (chaos), with BLOSUM62-based TCRdist calculated between CDR3 peptides within each V-J. Welch's t-statistics and random forest reduced approximately 520 V-J features to 13, which were used in a naive Bayes classifier (R e1071). The raw public reads went through TCRdb reprocessing: fastp at Q25, MiXCR clone calling, in-frame beta chains kept. Every entry covers one CDR3 protein and lists the most common genes and DNA from its rows. The V and J calls and clone size are TCRdb's, not the authors'. The sample table records under 300,000 distinct CDR3 sequences; roughly 15% of these occur just once. The leading ten clones occupy about 14% of the sample.

Recombination linked TRBV7-8 to TRBJ1-1; 9 junctional bases match TRBD1. The sample comprised blood. The TCR sequence derives from a woman in her thirties or forties with Graves' hyperthyroidism that later progressed to Graves' ophthalmopathy. The nucleotides read TGTGCCAGCAGCCTGGGACAGGGTATTGAAGCTTTCTTT. Its coded protein is CASSLGQGIEAFF.